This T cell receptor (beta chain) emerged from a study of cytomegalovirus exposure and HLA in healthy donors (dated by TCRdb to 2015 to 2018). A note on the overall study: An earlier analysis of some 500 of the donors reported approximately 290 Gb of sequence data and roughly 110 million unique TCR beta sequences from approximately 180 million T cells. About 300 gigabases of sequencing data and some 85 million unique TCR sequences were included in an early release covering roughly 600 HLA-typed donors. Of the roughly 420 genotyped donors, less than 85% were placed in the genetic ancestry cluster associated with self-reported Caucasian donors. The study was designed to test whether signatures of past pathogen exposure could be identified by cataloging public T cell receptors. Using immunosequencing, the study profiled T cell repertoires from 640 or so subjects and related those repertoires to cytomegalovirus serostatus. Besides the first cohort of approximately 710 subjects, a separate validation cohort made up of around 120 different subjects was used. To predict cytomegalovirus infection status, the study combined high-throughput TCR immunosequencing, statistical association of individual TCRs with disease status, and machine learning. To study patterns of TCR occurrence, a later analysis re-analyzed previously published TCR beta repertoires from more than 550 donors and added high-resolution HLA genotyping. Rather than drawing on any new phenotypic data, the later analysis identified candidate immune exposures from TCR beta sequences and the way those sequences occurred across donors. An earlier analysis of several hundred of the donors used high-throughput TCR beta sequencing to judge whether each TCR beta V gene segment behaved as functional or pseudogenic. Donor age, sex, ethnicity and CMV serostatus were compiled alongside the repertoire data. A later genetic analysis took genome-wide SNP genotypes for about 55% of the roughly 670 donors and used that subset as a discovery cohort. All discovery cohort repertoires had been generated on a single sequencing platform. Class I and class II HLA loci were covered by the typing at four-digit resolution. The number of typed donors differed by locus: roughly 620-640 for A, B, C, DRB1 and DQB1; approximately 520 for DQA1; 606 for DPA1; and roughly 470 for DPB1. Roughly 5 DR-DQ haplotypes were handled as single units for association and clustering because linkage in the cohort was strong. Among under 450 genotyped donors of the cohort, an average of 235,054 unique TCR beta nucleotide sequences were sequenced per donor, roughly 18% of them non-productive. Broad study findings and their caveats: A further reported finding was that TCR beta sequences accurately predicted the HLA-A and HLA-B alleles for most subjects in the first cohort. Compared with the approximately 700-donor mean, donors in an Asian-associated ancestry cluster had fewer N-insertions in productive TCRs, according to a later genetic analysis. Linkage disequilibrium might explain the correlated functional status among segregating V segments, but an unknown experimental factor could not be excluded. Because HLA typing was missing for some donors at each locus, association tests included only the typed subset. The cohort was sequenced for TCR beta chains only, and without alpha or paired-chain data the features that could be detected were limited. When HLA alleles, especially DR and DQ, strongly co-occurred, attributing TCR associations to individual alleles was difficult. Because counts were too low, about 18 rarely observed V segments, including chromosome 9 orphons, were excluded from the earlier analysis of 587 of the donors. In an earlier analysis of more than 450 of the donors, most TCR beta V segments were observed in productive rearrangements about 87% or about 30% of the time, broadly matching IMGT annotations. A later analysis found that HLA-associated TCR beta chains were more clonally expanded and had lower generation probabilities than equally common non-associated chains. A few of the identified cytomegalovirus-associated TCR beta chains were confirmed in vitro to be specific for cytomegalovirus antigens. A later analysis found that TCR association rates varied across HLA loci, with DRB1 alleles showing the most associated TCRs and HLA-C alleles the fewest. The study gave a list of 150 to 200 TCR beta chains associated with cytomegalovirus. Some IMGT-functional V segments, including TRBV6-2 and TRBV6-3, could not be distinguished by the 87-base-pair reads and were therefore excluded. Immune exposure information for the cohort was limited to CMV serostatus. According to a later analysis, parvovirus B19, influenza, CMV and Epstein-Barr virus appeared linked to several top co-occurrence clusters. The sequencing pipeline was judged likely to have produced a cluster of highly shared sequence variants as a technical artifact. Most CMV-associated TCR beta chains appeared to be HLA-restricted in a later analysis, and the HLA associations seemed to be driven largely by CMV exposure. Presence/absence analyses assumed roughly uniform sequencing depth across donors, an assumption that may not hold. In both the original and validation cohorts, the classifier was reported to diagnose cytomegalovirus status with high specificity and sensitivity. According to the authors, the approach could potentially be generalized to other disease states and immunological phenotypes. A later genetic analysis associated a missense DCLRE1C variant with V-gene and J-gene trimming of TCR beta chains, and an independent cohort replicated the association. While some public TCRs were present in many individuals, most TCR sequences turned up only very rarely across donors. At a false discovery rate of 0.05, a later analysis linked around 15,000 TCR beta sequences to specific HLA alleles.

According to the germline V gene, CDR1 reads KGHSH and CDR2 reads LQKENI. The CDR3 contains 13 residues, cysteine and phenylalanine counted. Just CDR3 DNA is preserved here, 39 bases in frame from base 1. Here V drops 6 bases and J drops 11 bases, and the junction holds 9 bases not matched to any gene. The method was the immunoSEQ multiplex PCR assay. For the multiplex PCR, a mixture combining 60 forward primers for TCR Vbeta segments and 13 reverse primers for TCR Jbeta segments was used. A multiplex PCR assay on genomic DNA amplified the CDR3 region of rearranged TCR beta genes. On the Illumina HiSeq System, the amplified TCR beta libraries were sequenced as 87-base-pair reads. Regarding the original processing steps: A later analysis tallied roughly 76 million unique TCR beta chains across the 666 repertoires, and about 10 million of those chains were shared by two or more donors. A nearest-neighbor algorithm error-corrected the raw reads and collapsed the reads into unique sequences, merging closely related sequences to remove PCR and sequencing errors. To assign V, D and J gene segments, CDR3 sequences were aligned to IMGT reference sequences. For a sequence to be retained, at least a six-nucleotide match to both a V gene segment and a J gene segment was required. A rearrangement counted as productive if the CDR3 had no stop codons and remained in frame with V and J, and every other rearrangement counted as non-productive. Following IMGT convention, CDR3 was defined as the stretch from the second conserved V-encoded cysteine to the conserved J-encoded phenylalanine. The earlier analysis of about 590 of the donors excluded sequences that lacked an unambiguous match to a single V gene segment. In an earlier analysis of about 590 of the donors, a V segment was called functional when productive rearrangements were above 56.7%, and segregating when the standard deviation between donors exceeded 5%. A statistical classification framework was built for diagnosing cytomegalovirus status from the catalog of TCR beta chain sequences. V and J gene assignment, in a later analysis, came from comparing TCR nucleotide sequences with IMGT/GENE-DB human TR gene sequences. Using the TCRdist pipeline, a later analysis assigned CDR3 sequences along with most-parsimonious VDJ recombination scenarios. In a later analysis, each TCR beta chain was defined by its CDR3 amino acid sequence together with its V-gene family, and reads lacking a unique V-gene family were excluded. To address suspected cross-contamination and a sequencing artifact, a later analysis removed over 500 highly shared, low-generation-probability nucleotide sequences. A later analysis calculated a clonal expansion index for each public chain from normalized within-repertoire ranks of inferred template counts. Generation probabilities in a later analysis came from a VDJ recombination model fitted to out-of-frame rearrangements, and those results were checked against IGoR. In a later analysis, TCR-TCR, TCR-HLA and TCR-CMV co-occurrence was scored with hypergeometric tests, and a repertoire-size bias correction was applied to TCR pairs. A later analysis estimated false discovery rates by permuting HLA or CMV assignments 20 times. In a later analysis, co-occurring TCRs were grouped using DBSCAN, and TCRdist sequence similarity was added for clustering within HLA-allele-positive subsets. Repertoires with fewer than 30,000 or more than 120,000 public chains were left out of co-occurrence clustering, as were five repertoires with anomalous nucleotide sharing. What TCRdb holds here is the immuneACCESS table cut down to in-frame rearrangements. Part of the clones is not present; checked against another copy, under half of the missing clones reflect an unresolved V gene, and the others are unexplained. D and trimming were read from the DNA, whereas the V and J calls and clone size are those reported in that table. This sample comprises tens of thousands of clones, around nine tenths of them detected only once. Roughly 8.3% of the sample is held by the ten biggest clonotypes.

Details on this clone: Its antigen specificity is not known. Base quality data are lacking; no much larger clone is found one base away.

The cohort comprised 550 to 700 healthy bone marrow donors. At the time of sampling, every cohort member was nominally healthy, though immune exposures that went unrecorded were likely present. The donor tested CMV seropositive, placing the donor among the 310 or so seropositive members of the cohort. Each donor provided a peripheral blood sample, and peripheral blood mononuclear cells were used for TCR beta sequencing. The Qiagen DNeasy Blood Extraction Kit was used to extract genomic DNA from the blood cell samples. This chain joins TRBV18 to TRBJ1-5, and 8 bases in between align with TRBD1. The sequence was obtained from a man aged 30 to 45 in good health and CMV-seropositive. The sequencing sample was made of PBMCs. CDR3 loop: CASSQGAQGTQHF. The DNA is TGTGCCAGCTCGCAGGGGGCCCAAGGGACCCAGCATTTT.